This is a list of T cell receptor beta chains from one sample in a study of graft-versus-host responses after intestinal transplantation. This table comes from immunoSEQ multiplex PCR, and its TCRdb copy is limited to in-frame clones, with some not included. The repertoire holds 100,000 or so clones, over 85% seen once, with 1.1% in the top ten. These receptors have no known antigen. Sequencing used unstimulated CD8+ T cells sorted from spleen or lymph node cells, obtained before transplant. The receptors shown here come from a human donor who was the organ donor for an intestinal transplant. Both conserved end residues are part of each CDR3. D genes are given only for firm matches. Clone size is shown for a subset of rows, as once, few, many or a class of expanded clone.

D gene,CDR3 length,V gene,J gene,clone size,CDR3 DNA,CDR3 protein
TRBD2,13,TRBV6-5,TRBJ2-5,NA,TGTGCCAGCAGTCGTCTGGGAGGGGAGACCCAGTACTTC,CASSRLGGETQYF
TRBD1,14,TRBV5-8,TRBJ1-2,NA,TGTGCCAGCAGCTGGACAGGGGACCTCTATGGCTACACCTTC,CASSWTGDLYGYTF
NA,14,TRBV11-2,TRBJ2-5,NA,TGTGCCAGCAGCTTAGACTACTCGAGCGAGACCCAGTACTTC,CASSLDYSSETQYF
NA,14,TRBV6-5,TRBJ2-1,NA,TGTGCCAGCAGTTACTCCCATACTAGTTTGGTTGAGTTCTTC,CASSYSHTSLVEFF
TRBD2,15,TRBV6-4,TRBJ2-1,NA,TGTGCCAGCAGTGAGGGCGGGGGGGCGAACTATGAGCAGTTCTTC,CASSEGGGANYEQFF
NA,13,TRBV7-9,TRBJ1-2,NA,TGTGCCAGCAGCTTAGGAGAGGGAAATGGCTACACCTTC,CASSLGEGNGYTF
NA,11,TRBV7-9,TRBJ1-1,NA,TGTGCCAGCGGCAGGGACACTGAAGCTTTCTTT,CASGRDTEAFF
NA,14,TRBV5-4,TRBJ1-5,NA,TGTGCCAGCAGCTTCCAGGGAGGGAATCAGCCCCAGCATTTT,CASSFQGGNQPQHF
TRBD2,15,TRBV18,TRBJ2-2,once,TGTGCCAGCTCACCGGGACTAGCGAGCACCGGGGAGCTGTTTTTT,CASSPGLASTGELFF
NA,17,TRBV7-3,TRBJ2-1,NA,TGTGCCAGCAGCTTGGTAGGCGGAGCCCCCGTTTACAATGAGCAGTTCTTC,CASSLVGGAPVYNEQFF
NA,15,TRBV30,TRBJ1-1,NA,TGTGCCTGGAGGGAGGGGTTGGGGGGAAACACTGAAGCTTTCTTT,CAWREGLGGNTEAFF
TRBD1,12,TRBV6-5,TRBJ1-1,NA,TGTGCCAGCAGTACGACAGGGACTGAAGCTTTCTTT,CASSTTGTEAFF
TRBD1,16,TRBV2,TRBJ1-6,once,TGTGCCAGCAGTGTTGGGGACAGGGGGTACAATTCACCCCTCCACTTT,CASSVGDRGYNSPLHF
NA,12,TRBV7-9,TRBJ1-1,NA,TGTGCCAGCAGCCAAATGCAGTATGAAGCTTTCTTT,CASSQMQYEAFF
NA,15,TRBV5-4,TRBJ1-2,NA,TGTGCCAGCAGGGGACGACGGGGGAAAACGTCGGGCTACACCTTC,CASRGRRGKTSGYTF
NA,11,TRBV18,TRBJ1-1,once,TGTGCCAGCTCACTACAGGGTGAAGCTTTCTTT,CASSLQGEAFF
NA,19,TRBV27,TRBJ2-3,NA,TGTGCCAGCAGTTTACTTTTGGGGGCCAGCACCTCAAGAACAGATACGCAGTATTTT,CASSLLLGASTSRTDTQYF
NA,13,TRBV27,TRBJ1-5,NA,TGTGCCAGCAGTTTATTGTCACAGGGAGTTCAGCATTTT,CASSLLSQGVQHF
TRBD1,13,TRBV5-1,TRBJ1-6,NA,TGCGCCAGCAGCCCGACAGGGCATTCACCCCTCCACTTT,CASSPTGHSPLHF
TRBD1,14,TRBV2,TRBJ1-2,NA,TGTGCCAGCAGTGAGAGAGGGGGCGGCTTTGGCTACACCTTC,CASSERGGGFGYTF
NA,16,TRBV7-6,TRBJ2-7,NA,TGTGCCAGCAGCCAAACTCCACCGCCCCTCTCCTACGAGCAGTACTTC,CASSQTPPPLSYEQYF
TRBD2,15,TRBV4-1,TRBJ2-5,NA,TGCGCCAGCAGCCCCTGGGAGGGCCGAGTGGAGACCCAGTACTTC,CASSPWEGRVETQYF
NA,15,TRBV28,TRBJ1-5,NA,TGTGCCAGCACCTATCGGGGATTTAGCAATCAGCCCCAGCATTTT,CASTYRGFSNQPQHF
NA,14,TRBV4-1,TRBJ1-2,NA,TGCGCCAGCAGCCCATCGGGAGGGAACTATGGCTACACCTTC,CASSPSGGNYGYTF
TRBD2,18,TRBV4-2,TRBJ2-1,NA,TGTGCCAGCAGCCAATATCGGTCGAGCGGGATTGACTACAATGAGCAGTTCTTC,CASSQYRSSGIDYNEQFF
NA,16,TRBV7-3,TRBJ1-1,NA,TGTGCCAGCAGCTTAAGCGGCCCGGGATCGAACACTGAAGCTTTCTTT,CASSLSGPGSNTEAFF
NA,16,TRBV7-9,TRBJ1-5,NA,TGTGCCAGCAGTTCCTATCGCGGCAGCCCAAATCAGCCCCAGCATTTT,CASSSYRGSPNQPQHF
TRBD1,14,TRBV27,TRBJ2-2,once,TGTGCCAGCTCTCCGACAGGGCGCACCGGGGAGCTGTTTTTT,CASSPTGRTGELFF
NA,14,TRBV28,TRBJ2-7,NA,TGTGCCAGCAGTTTACCCCCTGCAGCCTACGAGCAGTACTTC,CASSLPPAAYEQYF
TRBD1,16,TRBV13,TRBJ2-7,once,TGTGCCAGCAGCTTAGGGTTTGGGGACAGTTCCTACGAGCAGTACTTC,CASSLGFGDSSYEQYF
NA,14,TRBV29-1,TRBJ1-2,NA,TGCAGCGTTGATATACCCCCAGGGCGGTATGGCTACACCTTC,CSVDIPPGRYGYTF
TRBD2,14,TRBV19,TRBJ2-7,NA,TGTGCCAGTAGTCCTGGACTAGCCACCTACGAGCAGTACTTC,CASSPGLATYEQYF
NA,13,TRBV11-2,TRBJ2-3,NA,TGTGCCAGCAGCAGCCTAGCATCAGATACGCAGTATTTT,CASSSLASDTQYF
NA,16,TRBV27,TRBJ2-7,NA,TGTGCCAGCAGTTTATGGGGTAGCGAAAGCTCCTACGAGCAGTACTTC,CASSLWGSESSYEQYF
NA,14,TRBV27,TRBJ1-5,NA,TGTGCCGGCAGTTACAGTGGGAGCAATCAGCCCCAGCATTTT,CAGSYSGSNQPQHF
NA,14,TRBV19,TRBJ1-5,NA,TGTGCCAGTAGAACAGGAGAGAGCAATCAGCCCCAGCATTTT,CASRTGESNQPQHF
TRBD2,13,TRBV4-2,TRBJ2-7,NA,TGTGCCAGCAGGAGAGGGGAGGGGTACGAGCAGTACTTC,CASRRGEGYEQYF
TRBD2,15,TRBV27,TRBJ2-5,NA,TGTGCCAGCAGTTTACTAGCGGGAGTTCAAGAGACCCAGTACTTC,CASSLLAGVQETQYF
TRBD2,15,TRBV7-3,TRBJ2-1,once,TGTGCCAGCAGTAAAGCGGGGGGCACTCGGAATGAGCAGTTCTTC,CASSKAGGTRNEQFF
NA,14,TRBV7-7,TRBJ1-2,NA,TGTGCTAGCAGCTTATCAATGGACAGCTATGGCTACACCTTC,CASSLSMDSYGYTF
NA,13,TRBV19,TRBJ2-7,NA,TGTGCCAGTAGCCCGGGATGGACCTACGAGCAGTACTTC,CASSPGWTYEQYF
TRBD2,16,TRBV5-6,TRBJ2-5,once,TGTGCCAGCAGCTTGTGGACTAGCGGATACGCGGGGACCCAGTACTTC,CASSLWTSGYAGTQYF
TRBD2,14,TRBV28,TRBJ2-7,NA,TGTGCCAGCAGTTTTCTCGCTAGCGGCTACGAGCAGTACTTC,CASSFLASGYEQYF
TRBD1,16,TRBV5-1,TRBJ2-5,NA,TGCGCCAGCAGCCCCCCTCCAAAGGGGGCCCAAGAGACCCAGTACTTC,CASSPPPKGAQETQYF
NA,17,TRBV4-3,TRBJ1-3,NA,TGCGCCAGCAGCCAAGATACGGAAGGGGTCTCTGGAAACACCATATATTTT,CASSQDTEGVSGNTIYF
NA,19,TRBV7-9,TRBJ1-4,NA,TGTGCCAGCAGCTTAGGCAGGGTCCGGAATGGTGCAACTAATGAAAAACTGTTTTTT,CASSLGRVRNGATNEKLFF
NA,17,TRBV27,TRBJ2-7,NA,TGTGCCAGCAGTTTATCTTTTACAGGGAGGGATTCCTACGAGCAGTACTTC,CASSLSFTGRDSYEQYF
NA,16,TRBV11-2,TRBJ2-3,NA,TGTGCCAGCACCTGGGGTACGGGAGTTTGGGCAGATACGCAGTATTTT,CASTWGTGVWADTQYF
NA,14,TRBV6-6,TRBJ1-4,NA,TGTGCCACCCGAGGCGGGGTTTTTAATGAAAAACTGTTTTTT,CATRGGVFNEKLFF
NA,13,TRBV27,TRBJ2-7,NA,TGTGCCAGCAGTCTTGCACCCTTACGGGAGCAGTACTTC,CASSLAPLREQYF
NA,12,TRBV10-3,TRBJ1-5,NA,TGTGCCATCTCGGGGAGCAATCAGCCCCAGCATTTT,CAISGSNQPQHF
NA,16,TRBV4-3,TRBJ1-5,NA,TGCGCCAGCAGCCAAGGCCATGTTACCGTCGGTCAGCCCCAGCATTTT,CASSQGHVTVGQPQHF
NA,14,TRBV5-6,TRBJ1-2,NA,TGTGCCAGCAGCTTGGAGGCGGCGCAGGGAGGCTACACCTTC,CASSLEAAQGGYTF
TRBD1,14,TRBV13,TRBJ1-5,NA,TGTGCCAGCAGCCCACGGGACAGGGGTCAGCCCCAGCATTTT,CASSPRDRGQPQHF
TRBD2,17,TRBV29-1,TRBJ2-1,NA,TGCAGCGTTGAGCCCATGACTAGCGGGGGATCCTACAATGAGCAGTTCTTC,CSVEPMTSGGSYNEQFF
NA,11,TRBV11-3,TRBJ1-1,NA,TGTGCCAGCAGCTTGGGCCCTGAAGCTTTCTTT,CASSLGPEAFF